The 16 T cell receptor beta chains in this list originate from one sample, sequenced in a study of shared clonotypes between healthy human individuals. Only in-frame clones appear in the TCRdb table, and some are missing; sequencing was by immunoSEQ multiplex PCR. In the table there are around 2.1 million clones, just over 90% of which are singletons. Naive CD8 cells lacked CD45RO and underwent positive selection for CCR7, leaving out terminally differentiated effector memory CD45RA+ cells. The sequenced material came from naive CD8+ T cells from PBMCs. All receptors come from a man aged 18-30 years in good health. Some clones in this sample may be carry-over from other donors' samples.

This clone was seen just once. This chain joins TRBV9 and TRBJ2-3, with 11 bases fitting TRBD2. Trimming removed 3 bases from V and 4 bases from J; junction bases left unmatched: 4. CDR1 SGDLS and CDR2 YYNGEE come from the germline V gene. The CDR3 is 15 residues long. CDR3 protein: CASSGGLAAADTQYF. The CDR3 coding sequence is TGTGCCAGCAGCGGGGGACTAGCGGCAGCAGATACGCAGTATTTT.

This clone was counted a few times. Other DNA sequences in this specimen translate into the identical CDR3. The chain couples TRBV28 to TRBJ2-5; D gene ambiguous. Trimming removed 0 bases from V and 5 bases from J, with 4 bases in between. This CDR3 has 12 residues. The germline V gene encodes CDR1 MDHEN and CDR2 SYDVKM. The CDR3 region has the DNA TGTGCCAGCAGTTTATGGGGGGAGACCCAGTACTTC. It yields the protein CASSLWGETQYF.

A remark on this clone: A junction boundary mismatches the germline segment, possibly from a read error. V and J are TRBV9 and TRBJ1-1; D unresolved. The CDR3 has 13 residues. CDR1 is SGDLS and CDR2 is YYNGEE in the germline V gene. CDR3: CASSVVRNSEAFF. The CDR3, as DNA: TGTGCCAGCAGCGTAGTAAGGAACTCTGAAGCTTTCTTT.

There are a few counts of this clone. The chain combines TRBV10-1 with TRBJ2-7; 9 bases line up with TRBD2. Germline CDR1 reads WNHNN; CDR2 reads SYGVQD (reference sequence). The CDR3 runs 13 residues. After removal of 5 bases from V and 5 bases from J, the junction contained 4 bases not matched to a gene. In DNA, the CDR3 is TGCGCCAGCAGTCCCGGGACTAGCAACGAGCAGTACTTC. Encoded protein: CASSPGTSNEQYF.

V is TRBV9 and J is TRBJ1-2; TRBD1 aligns across 9 bases. The CDR3 is 15 amino acids. V dropped 3 bases and J dropped 5; count of bases not matched to a gene: 8. CDR1 and CDR2 from the germline V gene are SGDLS and YYNGEE. The CDR3 nucleotides read TGTGCCAGCAGCGCCCTGACAGGGGGTTATTATGGCTACACCTTC. Amino acid sequence: CASSALTGGYYGYTF.

This chain uses TRBV28 with TRBJ2-3; tentative D call: TRBD1 (6 bases). Germline values: CDR1 MDHEN, CDR2 SYDVKM. The CDR3 is 15 amino acids. V was pared by 3 bases and J by 2 bases, with 12 bases between. This chain's CDR3 is CASSFPRGNTDTQYF. In DNA, the CDR3 is TGTGCCAGCAGTTTCCCCAGGGGCAACACAGATACGCAGTATTTT.

This clone was counted a single time. The chain uses TRBV6-6 and TRBJ2-1; D perhaps matches TRBD1 (6 bases). From germline, CDR1 is MNHNY and CDR2 SVGAGI (reference sequence). V lost 7 bases and J 2 bases, leaving 15 bases between the germline ends. The length of the CDR3 is 15 residues. CDR3 in amino acids: CASTPGDITYNEQFF. CDR3 nucleotides: TGTGCCAGCACCCCCGGGGACATAACCTACAATGAGCAGTTCTTC.

Worth noting for this clone: Other DNA variants within this sample encode the same CDR3. J is TRBJ1-1 and V is TRBV27; D perhaps matches TRBD1 (6 bases). Trimming pared 6 bases from V and 4 bases from J, leaving 9 bases between. The germline gives CDR1 MNHEY, CDR2 SMNVEV (reference sequence). The CDR3 contains 12 residues. The CDR3, as DNA: TGTGCCAGCAGGAGGGGGGGCACTGAAGCTTTCTTT. This codes for CASRRGGTEAFF.

This clone was seen once. The chain recombines TRBV2 with TRBJ2-2; D may be TRBD2 (6 bases). The CDR3 consists of 15 residues. CDR1 SNHLY and CDR2 FYNNEI come from the germline V gene. V was trimmed by 2 bases and J by 5 bases, leaving 12 bases between them. DNA of the CDR3: TGTGCCAGCAGTGAAAGGAGGGTTGGGACCGGGGAGCTGTTTTTT. Translation: CASSERRVGTGELFF. The entire variable domain, with the rest obtained from reference TRBV2 and TRBJ2-2, is as follows: EPEVTQTPSHQVTQMGQEVILRCVPISNHLYFYWYRQILGQKVEFLVSFYNNEISEKSEIFDDQFSVERPDGSNFTLKIRSTKLEDSAMYFCASSERRVGTGELFFGEGSRLTVL.

V usage is TRBV7-6 and J usage is TRBJ1-1; D is perhaps TRBD1 (5 bases). There are 12 residues in the CDR3. Germline V CDR1 and CDR2: SGHVS, FNYEAQ. V was trimmed by 8 bases and J by 4 bases, leaving 11 bases between them. The CDR3 nucleotides are TGTGCCAGCGGGGGGTTAGCCACTGAAGCTTTCTTT. Residues: CASGGLATEAFF.

V is TRBV18 and J is TRBJ2-7; D call uncertain. V lost 3 bases, J lost 2 bases, and 11 bases lay in between. In germline, CDR1 is KGHSH, CDR2 LQKENI. The CDR3 loop spans 14 amino acids. CDR3 nucleotide sequence: TGTGCCAGCTCACCCACCGGTGCTACCTACGAGCAGTACTTC. It specifies CASSPTGATYEQYF.

This chain uses TRBV13 with TRBJ2-7; 10 bases line up with TRBD1. CDR1 PRHDT and CDR2 FYEKMQ come from the germline V gene (reference sequence). V shed 5 bases, J shed 3 bases, and the junction held 7 bases outside the gene matches. This CDR3 has 15 amino acids. The CDR3 spells CASSPMGDRGYEQYF. CDR3 nucleotide sequence: TGTGCCAGCAGCCCCATGGGGGACAGGGGCTACGAGCAGTACTTC.

The chain links TRBV13 to TRBJ1-2; no definite D call. Germline V gene lookup returns CDR1 PRHDT and CDR2 FYEKMQ (reference sequence). Trimming shortened V by 2 bases and J by 6 bases, and 13 bases separated the two germline ends. The CDR3 spans 14 residues. The DNA for the CDR3 is TGTGCCAGCAGCTTATACAGTATGGAGAATGGCTACACCTTC. It translates to CASSLYSMENGYTF.

The chain combines TRBV18 with TRBJ2-7, with 7 bases matching TRBD1. CDR1 is KGHSH, CDR2 LQKENI, per germline. V lost 0 bases and J lost 5; bases outside the gene matches: 7. This CDR3 comprises 15 residues. CDR3 sequence (DNA): TGTGCCAGCTCACCACCGGGCAGGGGGATGGACGAGCAGTACTTC. The encoded protein is CASSPPGRGMDEQYF.

CDR3 in DNA: TGTGCCAGTAGGGAGATTTGGGAACAGGGCGTAAATCAGCCCCAGCATTTT. It yields the protein CASREIWEQGVNQPQHF. The chain uses TRBV19 and TRBJ1-5, with a possible D match to TRBD1 (6 bases). Trimming left V 6 bases short and J 4 bases short, with 22 bases between. This CDR3 region has 17 residues. Germline loops: CDR1 LNHDA, CDR2 SQIVND (reference sequence).

Here the CDR3 reads CASSAMTGVPYNEQFF. CDR3 DNA sequence: TGTGCCAGCAGTGCCATGACAGGGGTGCCCTACAATGAGCAGTTCTTC. The chain joins TRBV6-1 to TRBJ2-1, with TRBD1 matching 8 bases. Germline assignment: CDR1 MNHNS and CDR2 SASEGT. With V trimmed by 4 bases and J by 2 bases, 7 bases remained unmatched. The length of the CDR3 is 16 residues.